A single sample gave rise to the 22 T cell receptor beta chains below, sequenced in a study of cytomegalovirus exposure and HLA in healthy donors. A multiplex PCR was run with 60 Vbeta primers and 13 Jbeta primers. Clones were sequenced by immunoSEQ multiplex PCR, and TCRdb holds only the in-frame ones, with some missing. Found here are around 93,000 clones, 65% to 90% of them singletons; the top ten hold 3% to 4%. The sample consisted of PBMCs. The receptors stem from a man aged 30 to 39 in good health and CMV-seropositive.

The count of this clone is one. The chain carries TRBV10-3 and TRBJ2-5, with TRBD2 identical over 13 bases. V lost 5 bases and J lost 3; bases outside the gene matches: 12. The CDR3 spans 18 residues. From germline, CDR1 is ENHRY and CDR2 SYGVKD. The CDR3 DNA follows: TGTGCCATCAGTTCTGACCCAACTAGCGGGAGGGCGGAAGAGACCCAGTACTTC. Its protein is CAISSDPTSGRAEETQYF.

This clone was detected only once. The rearrangement uses TRBV30 and TRBJ2-7; the match to TRBD2 covers 14 bases. CDR3 length: 15 amino acids. CDR1 is GTSNPN and CDR2 is SVGIG in the germline V gene (reference sequence). Losses at the gene ends were 2 bases for V and 5 bases for J; bases not matched to a gene: 5. CDR3 nucleotide sequence: TGTGCCTGGAGTCCGGGACTAGCGGGAGCCCACGAGCAGTACTTC. Encoded protein: CAWSPGLAGAHEQYF.

The V call is TRBV7-9, the J call TRBJ2-3, with TRBD2 as a possible D gene (5 bases). The CDR3 has 15 amino acids. V lost 1 base and J 0 bases, leaving 8 bases between the germline ends. Germline V gene data show CDR1 as SEHNR and CDR2 as FQNEAQ (reference sequence). CDR3 nucleotides: TGTGCCAGCAGCTTAGTAGCGATTAGCACAGATACGCAGTATTTT. Its protein product is CASSLVAISTDTQYF.

The rearrangement joins TRBV14 to TRBJ2-5; a possible D gene is TRBD2 (7 bases). TRBJ2-7 explains the end of the DNA better; the J call may be wrong. This CDR3 comprises 15 residues. CDR1 SGHDN and CDR2 FVKESK come from the germline V gene. The CDR3: CASSLTRGGPYEQYF. The CDR3 DNA sequence: TGTGCCAGCAGCTTAACCCGCGGGGGCCCCTACGAGCAGTACTTC.

This chain connects TRBV19 to TRBJ1-1, with TRBD1 matching over 8 bases. CDR3 size: 16 residues. Germline values: CDR1 LNHDA, CDR2 SQIVND (reference sequence). J was trimmed by 6 bases and V by 3 bases; bases with no gene match: 12. The CDR3 nucleotides are TGTGCCAGTAGTATGTCAGGACAGGGCTTTCCCCCTGAAGCTTTCTTT. Encoded protein: CASSMSGQGFPPEAFF.

The CDR3 loop is CASSRGLAGYNEQFF. The CDR3 region has the DNA TGTGCCAGCAGCAGGGGACTAGCGGGTTACAATGAGCAGTTCTTC. The rearrangement joins TRBV27 to TRBJ2-1, with TRBD2 matching over 12 bases. The CDR3 is made up of 15 amino acids. With V trimmed by 6 bases and J by 4 bases, 4 bases remained unmatched. Germline CDR1 MNHEY, CDR2 SMNVEV (reference sequence).

This chain joins TRBV6-4 and TRBJ2-3; 8 bases agree with TRBD1. The CDR3 contains 14 residues. V gave up 8 bases and J gave up 4 bases; unmatched junction bases: 8. Germline-derived CDR1 and CDR2 are MRHNA and SNTAGT. The DNA of the CDR3 is TGTGCCAGCTCCGGACAGGGCGGGGCAGATACGCAGTATTTT. Its protein product is CASSGQGGADTQYF.

CDR3 DNA: TGTGCCAGCAGTTACGACTCGCACTACGAGCAGTACTTC. Protein: CASSYDSHYEQYF. The V and J genes are TRBV6-5 and TRBJ2-5; D gene unclear. Gene TRBJ2-7 matches the end of the DNA better, so the J call may be wrong. The CDR3 consists of 13 residues. Germline V gene lookup returns CDR1 MNHEY and CDR2 SVGAGI.

In its sample, this clone was seen once. V and J are TRBV28 and TRBJ1-2, with TRBD1 as a possible D gene (5 bases). Between the trimmed V and J ends, which lost 6 bases and 7 bases, there was a span of 12 bases. The CDR3 runs 12 residues. CDR1 and CDR2 from the germline V gene are MDHEN and SYDVKM. CDR3 protein: CASSPYDSGYTF. The CDR3 DNA follows: TGTGCCAGCAGCCCTTACGACAGTGGCTACACCTTC.

The chain carries TRBV5-6 and TRBJ2-1; TRBD2 aligns across 13 bases. CDR3 length: 15 residues. Germline assignment: CDR1 SGHDT and CDR2 YYEEEE. J was trimmed by 4 bases and V by 2 bases; bases with no gene match: 0. The CDR3: CASSLLAGGYNEQFF. As DNA, the CDR3 is TGTGCCAGCAGCTTACTAGCGGGGGGGTACAATGAGCAGTTCTTC.

The V call is TRBV5-3, the J call TRBJ2-5; 15 positions agree with TRBD2. TRBV5-3 belongs to the ORF category, with a function that is uncertain. Unmatched junction bases numbered 10, after V lost 2 bases and J lost 5 bases. The CDR3 contains 18 residues. The CDR3 nucleotides read TGTGCCAGAAGCTTCGGACTAGCGGGAGGGCCGATCCCGGAGACCCAGTACTTC. Its protein product is CARSFGLAGGPIPETQYF.

This clone was seen just once. The V and J genes are TRBV9 and TRBJ1-3; maybe TRBD1 (5 bases). This CDR3 contains 18 residues. V gave up 0 bases and J gave up 0 bases, with 16 bases separating them. The germline V gene has CDR1 SGDLS and CDR2 YYNGEE. The CDR3 loop is CASSVGRGERFSGNTIYF. DNA for the CDR3: TGTGCCAGCAGCGTAGGTCGGGGGGAGAGATTCTCTGGAAACACCATATATTTT.

The rearrangement links TRBV4-2 to TRBJ2-2; 8 nucleotides match TRBD2. Germline CDR1 and CDR2: LGHNA and YNFKEQ. CDR3 length equals 15 residues. The V gene end was trimmed by 4 bases and the J gene end by 10 bases; junction bases not matched to a gene: 11. In DNA form, the CDR3 reads TGTGCCAGCAGCCCAGGCCGGGGGGGTAGTGAGGAGCTGTTTTTT. It is translated as CASSPGRGGSEELFF.

On this clone: The sample carries other DNA sequences with the same CDR3. The rearrangement links TRBV6-1 to TRBJ1-6; D unresolved. Trimming removed 4 bases from V and 2 bases from J, with 6 bases in between. The CDR3 is made up of 14 amino acids. In germline, CDR1 is MNHNS, CDR2 SASEGT. CDR3 in amino acids: CASSAGPYNSPLHF. The CDR3 DNA follows: TGTGCCAGCAGTGCTGGGCCCTATAATTCACCCCTCCACTTT.

A single count supports this clone. The chain employs TRBV11-3 and TRBJ2-5, with TRBD1 identical over 9 bases. This CDR3 has 13 residues. The junction had 4 bases not matched to a gene; V was cut back by 4 bases and J by 7 bases. CDR1 SGHNT and CDR2 YENEEA come from the germline V gene. The CDR3 protein is CASSSGQGRTQYF. Written as DNA, the CDR3 is TGTGCCAGCAGCTCCGGACAGGGGAGGACCCAGTACTTC.

The chain uses TRBV6-1 and TRBJ2-1, with 9 bases aligning to TRBD2. Per the germline V gene, CDR1 is MNHNS and CDR2 is SASEGT. Trimming at V came to 6 bases and at J to 0 bases, leaving 0 bases not matched to a gene. There are 14 residues in the CDR3. CDR3 DNA sequence: TGTGCCAGCAGACTAGCGGGCTCCTACAATGAGCAGTTCTTC. This gives the protein CASRLAGSYNEQFF.

The chain uses TRBV7-9 and TRBJ2-1; 9 positions match TRBD2. V was pared by 5 bases and J by 5 bases, with 7 bases of the junction left unmatched. There are 15 residues in the CDR3. Germline CDR1 reads SEHNR; CDR2 reads FQNEAQ (reference sequence). CDR3 region: CASSGSGGTNNEQFF. In nucleotides, the CDR3 is TGTGCCAGCAGCGGGAGCGGGGGGACGAACAATGAGCAGTTCTTC. Drawing the rest from reference TRBV7-9 and TRBJ2-1, the complete variable domain is DTGVSQNPRHKITKRGQNVTFRCDPISEHNRLYWYRQTLGQGPEFLTYFQNEAQLEKSRLLSDRFSAERPKGSFSTLEIQRTEQGDSAMYLCASSGSGGTNNEQFFGPGTRLTVL.

The chain combines TRBV6-5 with TRBJ2-1, with TRBD2 identical over 9 bases. J gave up 10 bases and V 10 bases, and 17 bases lay outside the gene matches. This CDR3 has 15 residues. Germline V CDR1 and CDR2: MNHEY, SVGAGI. CDR3 loop: CATSWVREGRSEQFF. The CDR3 nucleotides read TGTGCCACCTCTTGGGTGCGGGAGGGCCGGTCGGAGCAGTTCTTC.

The chain links TRBV7-2 to TRBJ2-3, with 10 bases fitting TRBD2. The CDR3 spans 17 residues. The V segment lost 3 bases and the J segment 2 bases; nucleotides outside the gene matches: 8. Germline values: CDR1 SGHTA, CDR2 FQGNSA. The CDR3 bases are TGTGCCAGCAGCTTGCGAGTAGCGGGAGGATTCACAGATACGCAGTATTTT. Amino acids: CASSLRVAGGFTDTQYF.

The rearrangement joins TRBV19 to TRBJ2-7; 8 bases are a match to TRBD2. From germline, CDR1 is LNHDA and CDR2 SQIVND (reference sequence). V shed 5 bases, J shed 6 bases, and the junction held 12 bases outside the gene matches. The CDR3 is made up of 15 amino acids. CDR3 in DNA: TGTGCCAGTAGTTCCCGGGGGGGCGGAGGCCTCGAGCAGTACTTC. It specifies CASSSRGGGGLEQYF.

The chain is built from TRBV29-1 and TRBJ2-1; D is possibly TRBD2 (5 bases). Trimming stripped 8 bases from V and 9 bases from J, with 17 bases between. The CDR3 runs to 12 residues. The V gene's germline CDR1 is SQVTM and CDR2 ANQGSEA. The CDR3 coding sequence is TGCAGCTTCACTAGGTCGGCAAGTGAGCAGTTCTTC. Translated: CSFTRSASEQFF.

The chain joins TRBV18 to TRBJ1-4; no firm D call. The length of the CDR3 is 16 residues. V lost 0 bases to trimming and J lost 8 bases, with 16 bases between them. Germline V gene lookup returns CDR1 KGHSH and CDR2 LQKENI. CDR3 nucleotide sequence: TGTGCCAGCTCACCACCAGCCGATCACATCGGGGAAAAACTGTTTTTT. Amino acid sequence: CASSPPADHIGEKLFF.